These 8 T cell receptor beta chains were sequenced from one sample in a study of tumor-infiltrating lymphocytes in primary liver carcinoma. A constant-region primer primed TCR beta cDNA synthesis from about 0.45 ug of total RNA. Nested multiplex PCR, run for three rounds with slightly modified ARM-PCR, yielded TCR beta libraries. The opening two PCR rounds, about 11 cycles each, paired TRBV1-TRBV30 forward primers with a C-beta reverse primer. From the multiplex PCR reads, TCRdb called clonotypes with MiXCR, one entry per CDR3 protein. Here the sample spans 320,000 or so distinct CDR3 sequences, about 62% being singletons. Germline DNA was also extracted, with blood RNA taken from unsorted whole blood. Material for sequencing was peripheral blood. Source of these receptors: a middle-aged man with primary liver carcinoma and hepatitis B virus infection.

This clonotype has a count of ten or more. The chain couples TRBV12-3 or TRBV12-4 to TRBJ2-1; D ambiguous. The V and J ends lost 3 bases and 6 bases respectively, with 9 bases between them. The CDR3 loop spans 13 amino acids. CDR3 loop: CASSFRSVNEQFF. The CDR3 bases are TGTGCCAGCAGTTTTCGGTCGGTCAATGAGCAGTTCTTC.

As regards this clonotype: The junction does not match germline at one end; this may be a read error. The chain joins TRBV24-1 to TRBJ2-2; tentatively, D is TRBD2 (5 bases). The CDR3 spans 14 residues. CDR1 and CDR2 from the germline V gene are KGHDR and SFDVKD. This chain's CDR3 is CATSDPGSDGELFF. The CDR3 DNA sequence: TGTGCCACCAGTGATCCCGGGTCGGACGGGGAACTGTTTTTT.

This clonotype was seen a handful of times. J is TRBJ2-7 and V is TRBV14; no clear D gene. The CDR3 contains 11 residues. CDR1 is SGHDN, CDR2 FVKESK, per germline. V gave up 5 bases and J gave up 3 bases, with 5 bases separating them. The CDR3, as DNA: TGTGCCAGCAGCGTGAACTACGAGCAGTACTTC. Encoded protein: CASSVNYEQYF.

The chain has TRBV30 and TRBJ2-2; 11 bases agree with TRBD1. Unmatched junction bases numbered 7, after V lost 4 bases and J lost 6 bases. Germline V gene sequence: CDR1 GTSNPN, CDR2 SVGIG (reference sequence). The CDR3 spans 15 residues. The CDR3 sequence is CAWIQPGQGAGELFF. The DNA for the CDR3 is TGTGCCTGGATTCAACCGGGACAGGGGGCCGGGGAGCTGTTTTTT.

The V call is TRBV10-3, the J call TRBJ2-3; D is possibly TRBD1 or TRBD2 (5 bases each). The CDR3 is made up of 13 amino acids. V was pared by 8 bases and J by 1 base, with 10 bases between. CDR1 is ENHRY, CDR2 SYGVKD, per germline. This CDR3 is CAILGDGTDTQYF. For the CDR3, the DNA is TGTGCCATCCTAGGGGACGGCACAGATACGCAGTATTTT.

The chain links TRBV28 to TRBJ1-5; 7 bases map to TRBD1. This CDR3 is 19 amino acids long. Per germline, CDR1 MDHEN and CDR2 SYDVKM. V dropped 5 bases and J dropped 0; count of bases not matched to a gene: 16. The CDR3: CASSTPGQIHIRSNQPQHF. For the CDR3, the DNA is TGTGCCAGCAGTACCCCGGGACAGATCCACATCCGTAGCAATCAGCCCCAGCATTTT.

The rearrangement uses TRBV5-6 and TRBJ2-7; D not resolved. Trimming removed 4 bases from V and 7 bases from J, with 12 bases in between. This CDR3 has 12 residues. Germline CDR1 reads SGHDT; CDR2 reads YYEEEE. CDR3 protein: CASSPRAREQYF. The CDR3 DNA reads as TGTGCCAGCAGCCCTCGGGCGCGGGAGCAGTACTTC. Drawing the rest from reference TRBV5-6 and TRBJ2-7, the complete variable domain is DAGVTQSPTHLIKTRGQQVTLRCSPKSGHDTVSWYQQALGQGPQFIFQYYEEEERQRGNFPDRFSGHQFPNYSSELNVNALLLGDSALYLCASSPRAREQYFGPGTRLTVT.

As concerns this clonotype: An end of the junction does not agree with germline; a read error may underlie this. CDR3 in DNA: TGTGCCAGCAGCGGAGGGGGCGTCTACGAGCCGTACTTC. Protein sequence: CASSGGGVYEPYF. The chain carries TRBV7-9 and TRBJ2-7; perhaps TRBD1 as D (7 bases). Germline V gives CDR1 SEHNR, CDR2 FQNEAQ (reference sequence). The CDR3 totals 13 residues.